The present T cell receptor (beta chain) was sequenced within a study of blood T cell repertoires in COVID-19. Study in general: Acute and convalescent COVID-19 samples came from the United States, Italy and Spain.

This clone was detected only a few times. The V gene's germline CDR1 is LGHNT and CDR2 FRNRAP. V dropped 2 bases and J dropped 5 bases, with 8 bases sitting between them. The CDR3 runs to 13 residues. The repertoire was sequenced with immunoSEQ multiplex PCR; TCRdb's copy has only in-frame clones and lacks some. The sample consists of about 230,000 clones, approximately 80% of them appearing once. The receptor's source is a man between 60 and 75 years old who had recovered from COVID-19. The rearrangement links TRBV12-5 to TRBJ2-3; D possibly corresponds to TRBD1 (6 bases). Sequenced sample: PBMCs or T cells enriched from blood (not recorded which). As DNA, the CDR3 is TGTGCTAGTGGTTTGCTCAGGGGAGATACGCAGTATTTT. It specifies CASGLLRGDTQYF.